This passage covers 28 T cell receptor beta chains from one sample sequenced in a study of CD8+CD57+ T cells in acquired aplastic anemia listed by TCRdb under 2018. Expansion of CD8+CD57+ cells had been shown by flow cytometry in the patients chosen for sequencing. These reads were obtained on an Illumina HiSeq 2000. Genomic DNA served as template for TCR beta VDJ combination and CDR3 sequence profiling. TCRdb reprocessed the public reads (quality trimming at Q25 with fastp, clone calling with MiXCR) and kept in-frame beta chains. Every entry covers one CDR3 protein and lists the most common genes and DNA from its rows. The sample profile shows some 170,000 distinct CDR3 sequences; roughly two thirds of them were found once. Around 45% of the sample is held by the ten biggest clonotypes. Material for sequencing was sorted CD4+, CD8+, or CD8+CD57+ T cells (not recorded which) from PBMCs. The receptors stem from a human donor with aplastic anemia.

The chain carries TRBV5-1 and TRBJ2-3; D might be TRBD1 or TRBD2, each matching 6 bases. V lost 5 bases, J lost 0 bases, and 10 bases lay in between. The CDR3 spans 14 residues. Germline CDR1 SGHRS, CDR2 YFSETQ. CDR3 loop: CASRGGLSTDTQYF. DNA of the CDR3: TGCGCCAGCAGAGGGGGGCTTAGCACAGATACGCAGTATTTT.

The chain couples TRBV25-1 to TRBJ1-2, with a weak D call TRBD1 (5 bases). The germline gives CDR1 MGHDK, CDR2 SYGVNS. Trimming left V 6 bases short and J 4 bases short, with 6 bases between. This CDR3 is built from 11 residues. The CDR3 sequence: CASRQGYGYTF. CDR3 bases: TGTGCCAGCAGGCAGGGCTATGGCTACACCTTC.

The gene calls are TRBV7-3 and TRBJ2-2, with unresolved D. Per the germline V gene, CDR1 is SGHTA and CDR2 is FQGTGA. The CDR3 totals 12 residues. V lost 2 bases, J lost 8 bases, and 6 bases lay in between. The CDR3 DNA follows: TGTGCCAGCAGCTTAGGGCTGGGGGAGCTGTTTTTT. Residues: CASSLGLGELFF. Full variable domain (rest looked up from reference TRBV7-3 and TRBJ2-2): GAGVSQTPSNKVTEKGKYVELRCDPISGHTALYWYRQSLGQGPEFLIYFQGTGAADDSGLPNDRFFAVRPEGSVSTLKIQRTERGDSAVYLCASSLGLGELFFGEGSRLTVL.

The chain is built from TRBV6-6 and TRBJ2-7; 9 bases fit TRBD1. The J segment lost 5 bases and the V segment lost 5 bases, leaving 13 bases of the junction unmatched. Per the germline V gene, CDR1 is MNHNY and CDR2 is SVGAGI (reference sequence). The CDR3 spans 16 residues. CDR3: CASSRIGQGRENEQYF. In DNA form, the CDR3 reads TGTGCCAGCAGTCGAATCGGACAGGGGCGGGAGAACGAGCAGTACTTC.

The CDR3 bases are TGTGCCACCAGTGATTCTCGGACAGCCCCCCTCAATGAGCAGTTCTTC. Translation: CATSDSRTAPLNEQFF. This sequence joins TRBV24-1 and TRBJ2-1; D perhaps matches TRBD1 (6 bases). CDR3 length: 16 residues. Looked up from germline, CDR1 is KGHDR and CDR2 is SFDVKD. Deletions cut 2 bases from V and 6 bases from J, with 16 bases between.

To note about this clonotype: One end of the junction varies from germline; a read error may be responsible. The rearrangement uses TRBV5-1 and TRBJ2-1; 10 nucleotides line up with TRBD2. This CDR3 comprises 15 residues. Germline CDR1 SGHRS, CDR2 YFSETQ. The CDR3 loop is CASRLGLATYNEQFF. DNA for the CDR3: TGCGCCAGCAGATTGGGACTAGCGACGTACAATGAGCAGTTCTTC. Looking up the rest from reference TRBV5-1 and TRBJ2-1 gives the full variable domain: KAGVTQTPRYLIKTRGQQVTLSCSPISGHRSVSWYQQTPGQGLQFLFEYFSETQRNKGNFPGRFSGRQFSNSRSEMNVSTLELGDSALYLCASRLGLATYNEQFFGPGTRLTVL.

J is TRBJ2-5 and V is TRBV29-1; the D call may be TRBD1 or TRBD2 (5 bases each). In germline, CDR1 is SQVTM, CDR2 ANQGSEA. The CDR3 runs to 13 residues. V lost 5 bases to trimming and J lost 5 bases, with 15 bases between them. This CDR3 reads CSVCPGAAETQYF. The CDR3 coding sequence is TGCAGCGTTTGTCCCGGGGCCGCGGAGACCCAGTACTTC.

The CDR3 reads CSAPGSGDRNGYTF. The CDR3 bases are TGCAGTGCCCCAGGGTCGGGAGACCGCAATGGCTACACCTTC. The chain carries TRBV20-1 and TRBJ1-2, with a tentative D call TRBD1 (5 bases). The CDR3 consists of 14 residues. Trimming left V 6 bases short and J 6 bases short, with 20 bases between. Germline V CDR1 and CDR2: DFQATT, SNEGSKA (reference sequence).

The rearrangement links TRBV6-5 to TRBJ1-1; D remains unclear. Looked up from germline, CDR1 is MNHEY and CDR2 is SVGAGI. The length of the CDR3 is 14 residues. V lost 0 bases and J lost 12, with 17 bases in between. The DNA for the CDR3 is TGTGCCAGCAGTTACTCAGAGGCACATATCAAGCCTTTCTTT. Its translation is CASSYSEAHIKPFF.

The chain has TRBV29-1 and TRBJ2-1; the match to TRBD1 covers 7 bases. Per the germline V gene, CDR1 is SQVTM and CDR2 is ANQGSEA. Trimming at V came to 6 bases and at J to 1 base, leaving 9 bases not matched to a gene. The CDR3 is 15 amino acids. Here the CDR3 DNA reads TGCAGCGTCCGGGTGGGGACAGCGTCCTACAATGAGCAGTTCTTC. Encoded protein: CSVRVGTASYNEQFF.

For the CDR3, the DNA is TGTGCCACCAGTGATTACCCACAGGGGTCTAGCACAGATACGCAGTATTTT. Its protein is CATSDYPQGSSTDTQYF. This chain joins TRBV24-1 and TRBJ2-3, with 7 positions matching TRBD1. There are 17 residues in the CDR3. Trimming cost V 2 bases and J 0 bases; bases outside gene matches: 7. Germline CDR1 reads KGHDR; CDR2 reads SFDVKD.

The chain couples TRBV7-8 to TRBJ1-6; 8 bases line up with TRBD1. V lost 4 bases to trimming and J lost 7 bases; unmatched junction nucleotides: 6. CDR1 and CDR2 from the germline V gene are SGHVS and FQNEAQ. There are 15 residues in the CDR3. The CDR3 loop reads CASSYTTGENSPLHF. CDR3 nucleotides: TGTGCCAGCAGCTACACGACAGGGGAAAATTCACCCCTCCACTTT.

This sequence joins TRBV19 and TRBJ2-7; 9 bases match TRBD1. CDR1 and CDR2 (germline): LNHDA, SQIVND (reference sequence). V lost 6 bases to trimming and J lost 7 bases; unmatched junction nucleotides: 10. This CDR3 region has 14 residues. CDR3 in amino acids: CASRQGADLREQYF. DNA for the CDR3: TGTGCCAGTAGACAGGGGGCCGACCTAAGGGAGCAGTACTTC.

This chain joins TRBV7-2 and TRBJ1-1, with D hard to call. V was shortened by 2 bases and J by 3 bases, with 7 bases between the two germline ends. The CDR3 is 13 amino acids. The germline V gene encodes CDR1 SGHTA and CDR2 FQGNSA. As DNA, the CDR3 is TGTGCCAGCAGCTTACTCTGGGACACTGAAGCTTTCTTT. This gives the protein CASSLLWDTEAFF.

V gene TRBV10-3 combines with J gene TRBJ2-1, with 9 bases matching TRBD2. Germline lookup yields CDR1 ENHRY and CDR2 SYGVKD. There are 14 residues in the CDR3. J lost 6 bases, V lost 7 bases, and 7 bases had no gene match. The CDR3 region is CAIKEAGGLNEQFF. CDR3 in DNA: TGTGCCATCAAGGAAGCGGGGGGCCTCAATGAGCAGTTCTTC.

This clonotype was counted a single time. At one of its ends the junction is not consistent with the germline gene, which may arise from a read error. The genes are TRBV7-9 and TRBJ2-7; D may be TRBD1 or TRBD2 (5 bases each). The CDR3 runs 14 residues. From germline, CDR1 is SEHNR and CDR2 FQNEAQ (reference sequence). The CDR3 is CASSSRDGTYEQYF. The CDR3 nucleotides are TGCGCCAGCAGCTCCCGGGACGGTACCTACGAGCAGTACTTC.

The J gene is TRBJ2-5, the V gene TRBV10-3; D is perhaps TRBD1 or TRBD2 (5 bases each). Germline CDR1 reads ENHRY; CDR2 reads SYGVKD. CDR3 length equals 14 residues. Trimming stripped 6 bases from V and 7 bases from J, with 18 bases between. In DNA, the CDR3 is TGTGCCATCAGGGGGGACCTGGGCGGCGGGACCCAGTACTTC. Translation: CAIRGDLGGGTQYF.

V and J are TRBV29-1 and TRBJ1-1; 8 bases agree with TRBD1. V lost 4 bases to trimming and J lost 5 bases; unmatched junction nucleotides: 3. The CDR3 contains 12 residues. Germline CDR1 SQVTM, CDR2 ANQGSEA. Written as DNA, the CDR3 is TGCAGCGTTGGGACAGGGAGGACTGAAGCTTTCTTT. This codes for CSVGTGRTEAFF.

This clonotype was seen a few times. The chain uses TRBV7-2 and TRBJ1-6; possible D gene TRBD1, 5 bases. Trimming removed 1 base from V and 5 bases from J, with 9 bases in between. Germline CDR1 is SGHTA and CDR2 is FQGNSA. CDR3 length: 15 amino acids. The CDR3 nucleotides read TGTGCCAGCAGCTTAGGATCCAGGGATAATTCACCCCTCCACTTT. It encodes CASSLGSRDNSPLHF.

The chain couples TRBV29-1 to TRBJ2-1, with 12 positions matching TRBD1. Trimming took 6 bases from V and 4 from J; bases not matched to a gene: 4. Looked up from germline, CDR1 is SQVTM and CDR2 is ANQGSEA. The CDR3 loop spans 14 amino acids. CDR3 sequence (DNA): TGCAGCGTGTGGGACAGGGGGCGGTACAATGAGCAGTTCTTC. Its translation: CSVWDRGRYNEQFF.

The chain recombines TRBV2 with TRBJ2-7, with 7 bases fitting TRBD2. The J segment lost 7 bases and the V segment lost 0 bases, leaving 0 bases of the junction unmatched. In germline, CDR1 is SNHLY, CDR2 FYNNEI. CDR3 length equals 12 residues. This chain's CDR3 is CASSEAGGEQYF. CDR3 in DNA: TGTGCCAGCAGTGAAGCGGGGGGGGAGCAGTACTTC.

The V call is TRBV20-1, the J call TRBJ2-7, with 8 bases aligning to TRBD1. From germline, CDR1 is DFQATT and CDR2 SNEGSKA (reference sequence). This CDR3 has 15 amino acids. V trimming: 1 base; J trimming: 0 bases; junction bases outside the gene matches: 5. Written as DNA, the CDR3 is TGCAGTGCTAGAGCAGGGGGCTACGGCTCCTACGAGCAGTACTTC. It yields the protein CSARAGGYGSYEQYF.

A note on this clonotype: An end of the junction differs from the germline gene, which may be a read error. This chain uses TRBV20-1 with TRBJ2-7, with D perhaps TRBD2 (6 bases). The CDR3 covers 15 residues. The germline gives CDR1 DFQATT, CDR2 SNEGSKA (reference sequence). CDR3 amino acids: CNARSGSSASYEQYF. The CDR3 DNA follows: TGCAATGCTAGAAGTGGCTCTAGCGCATCCTACGAGCAGTACTTC.

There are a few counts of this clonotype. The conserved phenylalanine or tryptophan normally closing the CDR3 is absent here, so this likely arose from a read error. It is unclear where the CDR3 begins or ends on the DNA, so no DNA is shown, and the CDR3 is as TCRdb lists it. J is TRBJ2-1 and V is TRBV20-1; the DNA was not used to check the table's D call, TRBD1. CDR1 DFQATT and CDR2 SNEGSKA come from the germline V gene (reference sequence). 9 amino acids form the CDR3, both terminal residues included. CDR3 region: CSARTGAAG.

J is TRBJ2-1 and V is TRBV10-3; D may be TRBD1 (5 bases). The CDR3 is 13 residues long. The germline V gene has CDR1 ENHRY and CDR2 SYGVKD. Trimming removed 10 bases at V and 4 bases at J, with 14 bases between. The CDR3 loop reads CASRQTLYNEQFF. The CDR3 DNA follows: TGTGCCAGCAGACAGACACTATACAATGAGCAGTTCTTC.

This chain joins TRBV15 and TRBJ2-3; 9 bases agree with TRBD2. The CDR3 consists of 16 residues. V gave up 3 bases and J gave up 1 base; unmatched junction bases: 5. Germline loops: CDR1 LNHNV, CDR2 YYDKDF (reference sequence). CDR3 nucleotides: TGTGCCACCAGCAGGGCTCCTAGCGGGGGCACAGATACGCAGTATTTT. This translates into CATSRAPSGGTDTQYF.

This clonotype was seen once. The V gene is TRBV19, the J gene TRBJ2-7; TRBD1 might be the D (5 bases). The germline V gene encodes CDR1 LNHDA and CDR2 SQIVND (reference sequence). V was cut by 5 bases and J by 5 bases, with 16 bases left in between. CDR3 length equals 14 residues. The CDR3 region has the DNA TGTGCCAGTAGTCCACAGGACCAGGCCGACGAGCAGTACTTC. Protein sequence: CASSPQDQADEQYF.

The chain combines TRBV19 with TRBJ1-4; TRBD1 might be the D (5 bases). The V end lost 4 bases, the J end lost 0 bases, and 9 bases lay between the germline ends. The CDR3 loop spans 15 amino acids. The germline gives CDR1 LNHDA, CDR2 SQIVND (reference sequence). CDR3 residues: CASSKGRTTNEKLFF. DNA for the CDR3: TGTGCCAGTAGTAAGGGACGGACAACTAATGAAAAACTGTTTTTT.